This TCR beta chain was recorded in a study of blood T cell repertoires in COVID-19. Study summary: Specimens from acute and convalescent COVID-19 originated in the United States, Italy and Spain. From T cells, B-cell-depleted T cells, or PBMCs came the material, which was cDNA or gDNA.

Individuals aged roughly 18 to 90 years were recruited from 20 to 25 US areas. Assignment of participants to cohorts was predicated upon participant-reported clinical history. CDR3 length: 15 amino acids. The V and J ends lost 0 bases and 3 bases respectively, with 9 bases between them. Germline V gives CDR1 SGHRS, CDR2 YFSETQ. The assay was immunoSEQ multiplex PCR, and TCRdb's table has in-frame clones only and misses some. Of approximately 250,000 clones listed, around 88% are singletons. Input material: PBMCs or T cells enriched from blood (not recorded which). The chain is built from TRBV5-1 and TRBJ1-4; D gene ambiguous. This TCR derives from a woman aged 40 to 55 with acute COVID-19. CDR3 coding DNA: TGCGCCAGCAGCTTGGTCCGGGGTTCTAATGAAAAACTGTTTTTT. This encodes CASSLVRGSNEKLFF.